A selection of T cell receptor beta chains follows, all from one sample in a study of CD8+ T cells in alopecia areata. Only in-frame clones appear in the TCRdb table, and some are missing; sequencing was by immunoSEQ multiplex PCR. In the table there are a few hundred thousand clones, around three fifths of which are singletons. The sequencing here drew on CD4+ T cells sorted from blood, taken at week 4, from a patient treated with tofacitinib. These TCRs come from a human donor with alopecia areata. CDR3s include the opening cysteine and the closing phenylalanine or tryptophan. The order of the fields is V gene, D gene, clone size, J gene, CDR3 DNA, CDR3 protein. A D gene is named only where the DNA matches it firmly. Rows may omit the clone size; those that give it use once, few, many or a size class.

TRBV9,NA,few,TRBJ2-2,TGTGCCAGCAGAGGGGACCCAGCTAACACCGGGGAGCTGTTTTTT,CASRGDPANTGELFF
TRBV19,TRBD2,NA,TRBJ2-2,TGTGCCAGTAGCCCCGGGACTAGCATCACCGGGGAGCTGTTTTTT,CASSPGTSITGELFF
TRBV6-4,TRBD2,few,TRBJ2-3,TGTGCCAGCAGTGACTCGACGGGGGGGCCAGATACGCAGTATTTT,CASSDSTGGPDTQYF
TRBV14,NA,few,TRBJ1-2,TGTGCCAGCAGCCCCCTTTTTAGGGAAGGTGGCTACACCTTC,CASSPLFREGGYTF
TRBV10-3,NA,few,TRBJ1-1,TGTGCCATCAGTGAGTATTTTAACACTGAAGCTTTCTTT,CAISEYFNTEAFF
TRBV7-2,NA,NA,TRBJ2-3,TGTGCCAGCAGCTACGCTTCCGGCACAGATACGCAGTATTTT,CASSYASGTDTQYF
TRBV29-1,NA,NA,TRBJ2-3,TGCAGCGTTCCAAAGGGGGTAGATACGCAGTATTTT,CSVPKGVDTQYF
TRBV7-7,NA,few,TRBJ2-1,TGTGCCAGCAGCTTAGACCGGAACAATGAGCAGTTCTTC,CASSLDRNNEQFF
TRBV9,NA,NA,TRBJ2-1,TGTGCCAGCAGCCCGGGCTTTGGCAATGAGCAGTTCTTC,CASSPGFGNEQFF
TRBV29-1,NA,many,TRBJ2-1,TGCAGCGTTGTTGTGGGGGTCAATCATAGGGCAGATGAGCAGTTCTTC,CSVVVGVNHRADEQFF
TRBV2,NA,NA,TRBJ1-1,TGTGCCAGCAGTGTTGAGAACAGGAATCAAGCTTTCTTT,CASSVENRNQAFF
TRBV29-1,NA,NA,TRBJ1-2,TGCAGCGTCCGTGGCACCTACTATGGCTACACCTTC,CSVRGTYYGYTF